The 18 T cell receptor beta chains given below trace back to one sample, sequenced in a study of cytomegalovirus exposure and HLA in healthy donors. Method: immunoSEQ multiplex PCR; TCRdb's copy keeps in-frame clones and lacks some. The sample contains roughly 50,000 clones, about 92% of which appear only once. The source material was PBMCs. These receptors came from a man aged 18 to 29 in good health and CMV-seronegative.

The chain carries TRBV6-1 and TRBJ2-2, with a possible D match to TRBD1 (5 bases). Germline CDR1 is MNHNS and CDR2 is SASEGT. The CDR3 has 14 amino acids. V gave up 4 bases and J gave up 4 bases, with 10 bases separating them. The CDR3 DNA is TGTGCCAGCAGTGCCCGGACAATCACCGGGGAGCTGTTTTTT. It specifies CASSARTITGELFF.

This clone is large in the sample. The genes are TRBV27 and TRBJ2-7, with 13 nucleotides matching TRBD2. This CDR3 has 15 residues. CDR1 is MNHEY and CDR2 is SMNVEV in the germline V gene (reference sequence). V lost 6 bases, J lost 7 bases, and 9 bases stayed unmatched. The CDR3 here is CASSPGTSGVGEQYF. As DNA, the CDR3 is TGTGCCAGCAGCCCAGGGACTAGCGGGGTAGGAGAGCAGTACTTC.

The chain is built from TRBV6-1 and TRBJ2-5, with 7 bases aligning to TRBD2. The CDR3 covers 13 residues. Germline CDR1 and CDR2: MNHNS and SASEGT. After removal of 7 bases from V and 5 bases from J, the junction contained 7 bases not matched to a gene. This chain's CDR3 is CASTSLRGETQYF. CDR3 DNA: TGTGCCAGCACGTCATTGCGGGGGGAGACCCAGTACTTC.

This chain joins TRBV7-9 and TRBJ2-5; 8 bases fit TRBD1. Looked up from germline, CDR1 is SEHNR and CDR2 is FQNEAQ (reference sequence). CDR3 size: 16 residues. The trim removed 5 bases at V and 0 bases at J, leaving 8 bases unmatched. The CDR3 nucleotides are TGTGCCAGCAGCGTTTTGGGACAGGAGAACCAAGAGACCCAGTACTTC. Its translation is CASSVLGQENQETQYF. The variable domain in full, with the rest retrieved from reference TRBV7-9 and TRBJ2-5, is DTGVSQNPRHKITKRGQNVTFRCDPISEHNRLYWYRQTLGQGPEFLTYFQNEAQLEKSRLLSDRFSAERPKGSFSTLEIQRTEQGDSAMYLCASSVLGQENQETQYFGPGTRLLVL.

The CDR3 nucleotides read TGTGCCAGCAGCCCCGGACTAGCTATCGATGAGCAGTTCTTC. Translated: CASSPGLAIDEQFF. This chain links TRBV6-5 with TRBJ2-1; 8 bases match TRBD2. Germline CDR1 reads MNHEY; CDR2 reads SVGAGI. The length of the CDR3 is 14 residues. Unmatched junction bases numbered 9, after V lost 6 bases and J lost 8 bases.

This clone was observed a single time. The rearrangement uses TRBV19 and TRBJ1-5; 7 bases align to TRBD1. Germline V gene data show CDR1 as LNHDA and CDR2 as SQIVND (reference sequence). J gave up 6 bases and V 1 base, and 9 bases lay outside the gene matches. The CDR3 is 16 amino acids. The CDR3 DNA is TGTGCCAGTAGTATAGCGAGGGGCAGGGGGACTCAGCCCCAGCATTTT. Amino acids: CASSIARGRGTQPQHF. Full variable domain (rest looked up from reference TRBV19 and TRBJ1-5): DGGITQSPKYLFRKEGQNVTLSCEQNLNHDAMYWYRQDPGQGLRLIYYSQIVNDFQKGDIAEGYSVSREKKESFPLTVTSAQKNPTAFYLCASSIARGRGTQPQHFGDGTRLSIL.

This sequence joins TRBV11-2 and TRBJ2-1; D is perhaps TRBD2 (6 bases). The CDR3 runs to 17 residues. Trimming took off 3 bases at V and 2 bases at J, with 17 bases between the two ends. Germline loops: CDR1 SGHAT, CDR2 FQNNGV. The CDR3, as DNA: TGTGCCAGCAGCTTGGGCTGGGCCGGCGGGACCTACAATGAGCAGTTCTTC. Its translation: CASSLGWAGGTYNEQFF.

The J gene is TRBJ2-3, the V gene TRBV11-3, with D possibly TRBD2 on 5 matching bases. Germline-derived CDR1 and CDR2 are SGHNT and YENEEA. This CDR3 is 15 amino acids long. Trimming shortened V by 4 bases and J by 1 base, and 12 bases separated the two germline ends. The CDR3 here is CASSSSDYRTDTQYF. The CDR3 coding sequence is TGTGCCAGCAGCTCCTCAGACTACCGCACAGATACGCAGTATTTT.

This chain uses TRBV4-3 with TRBJ2-7, with D unresolved. Germline-derived CDR1 and CDR2 are LGHNA and YSLEER. The CDR3 is 13 amino acids. Trimming pared 0 bases from V and 7 bases from J, leaving 10 bases between. The CDR3 bases are TGCGCCAGCAGCCAAGATTACCAGTCTGAGCAGTACTTC. It encodes CASSQDYQSEQYF.

The chain is built from TRBV4-2 and TRBJ2-7; 8 nucleotides align to TRBD2. The CDR3 sequence is 13 residues long. Germline V gene lookup returns CDR1 LGHNA and CDR2 YNFKEQ. After removal of 2 bases from V and 9 bases from J, the junction contained 6 bases not matched to a gene. CDR3 DNA sequence: TGTGCCAGCAGCCAATCCGGGGGGGGAGTGCAGTACTTC. Its protein product is CASSQSGGGVQYF.

CDR3 in amino acids: CASSKGLAADTQYF. In nucleotides, the CDR3 is TGTGCCAGCAGCAAAGGACTAGCGGCAGATACGCAGTATTTT. The J gene is TRBJ2-3, the V gene TRBV7-3, with 10 bases fitting TRBD2. The CDR3 contains 14 residues. Trimming removed 5 bases from V and 4 bases from J; junction bases left unmatched: 3. Germline CDR1 is SGHTA and CDR2 is FQGTGA.

This CDR3 is CASRTGQSSNQPQHF. In DNA, the CDR3 is TGTGCCAGCAGGACCGGACAGAGTAGCAATCAGCCCCAGCATTTT. This chain joins TRBV28 and TRBJ1-5; D may be TRBD1 (6 bases). The CDR3 sequence is 15 residues long. Germline lookup yields CDR1 MDHEN and CDR2 SYDVKM. Trimming cost V 6 bases and J 0 bases, with 12 bases left between them.

This sequence joins TRBV7-2 and TRBJ2-1; 8 nucleotides match TRBD1. This CDR3 is built from 16 residues. V dropped 4 bases and J dropped 4; count of bases not matched to a gene: 9. Looked up from germline, CDR1 is SGHTA and CDR2 is FQGNSA. The CDR3: CASSSEPGQVYNEQFF. CDR3 in DNA: TGTGCCAGCAGCTCGGAGCCGGGACAGGTATACAATGAGCAGTTCTTC.

The chain is built from TRBV6-6 and TRBJ2-7, with D maybe TRBD2 (5 bases). The V end was cut by 5 bases, the J end by 13 bases, with 15 bases between. CDR3 length: 11 amino acids. The germline CDR1 and CDR2 sequences are MNHNY and SVGAGI (reference sequence). For the CDR3, the DNA is TGTGCCAGCAGTGGCGACGGAGGAGAATACTTC. This codes for CASSGDGGEYF.

The V call is TRBV7-9, the J call TRBJ1-2; TRBD1 agrees at 7 bases. This CDR3 is 16 amino acids long. Trimming cost V 5 bases and J 4 bases; bases outside gene matches: 13. Germline CDR1 and CDR2: SEHNR and FQNEAQ (reference sequence). CDR3 sequence (DNA): TGTGCCAGCAGCGATTACGGGACAGAAGTTCTCTATGGCTACACCTTC. Translation gives CASSDYGTEVLYGYTF.

This chain joins TRBV5-5 and TRBJ1-5; D perhaps matches TRBD1 (6 bases). V lost 4 bases and J lost 7, with 15 bases in between. Germline V gene data show CDR1 as SGHKS and CDR2 as YYEKEE (reference sequence). This CDR3 contains 14 residues. The CDR3 is CASSIGTSQQPQHF. As DNA, the CDR3 is TGTGCCAGCAGCATCGGGACATCGCAGCAGCCCCAGCATTTT.

This chain links TRBV18 with TRBJ2-7; tentative D call: TRBD1 (8 bases). Looked up from germline, CDR1 is KGHSH and CDR2 is LQKENI. Trimming took off 4 bases at V and 2 bases at J, with 18 bases between the two ends. CDR3 length: 16 residues. DNA of the CDR3: TGTGCCAGCTCACTCTCGGGAGGACAGGGTCCCTACGAGCAGTACTTC. It translates to CASSLSGGQGPYEQYF. Full variable domain (outside the CDR3, taken from reference TRBV18 and TRBJ2-7): NAGVMQNPRHLVRRRGQEARLRCSPMKGHSHVYWYRQLPEEGLKFMVYLQKENIIDESGMPKERFSAEFPKEGPSILRIQQVVRGDSAAYFCASSLSGGQGPYEQYFGPGTRLTVT.

This rearrangement joins TRBV25-1 to TRBJ1-4; D perhaps matches TRBD1 (5 bases). V dropped 2 bases and J dropped 5 bases, with 9 bases sitting between them. Germline loops: CDR1 MGHDK, CDR2 SYGVNS. CDR3 size: 14 residues. CDR3: CASSEMAGNEKLFF. For the CDR3, the DNA is TGTGCCAGCAGTGAAATGGCAGGGAATGAAAAACTGTTTTTT.